This passage covers 5 T cell receptor beta chains from one sample sequenced in a study of cytomegalovirus exposure and HLA in healthy donors. PCR employed 60 Vbeta and 13 Jbeta primers. Using immunoSEQ multiplex PCR, the repertoire was profiled, and TCRdb retains in-frame clones only, with some absent. The table records approximately 140,000 clones, 70% to 80% of them present only once. The specimen was PBMCs. The receptors were gathered from a man between 18 and 35 years old in good health and CMV-seronegative.

The rearrangement links TRBV7-3 to TRBJ1-3; no clear D. V was clipped by 0 bases and J by 6 bases, with 6 bases between them. CDR1 is SGHTA and CDR2 is FQGTGA in the germline V gene. CDR3 length: 13 amino acids. CDR3 sequence (DNA): TGTGCCAGCAGCTTAACCGGGTCAAACACCATATATTTT. Protein product: CASSLTGSNTIYF.

The chain has TRBV11-3 and TRBJ2-3; D might be TRBD1 (5 bases). V lost 2 bases, J lost 5 bases, and 8 bases lay in between. CDR1 and CDR2 from the germline V gene are SGHNT and YENEEA. This CDR3 contains 13 residues. The CDR3 spells CASSLKGKDTQYF. CDR3 bases: TGTGCCAGCAGCTTAAAGGGGAAAGATACGCAGTATTTT.

The genes are TRBV7-8 and TRBJ1-5; D perhaps matches TRBD1 (6 bases). V dropped 5 bases and J dropped 8 bases, with 16 bases sitting between them. Germline V gene lookup returns CDR1 SGHVS and CDR2 FQNEAQ. This CDR3 spans 14 amino acids. The CDR3 nucleotides are TGTGCCAGCAGCCCTCGGCAGGGGATGGAGCCCCAGCATTTT. It encodes CASSPRQGMEPQHF.

A single count supports this clone. V gene TRBV18 combines with J gene TRBJ2-7; 9 positions agree with TRBD1. Germline V CDR1 and CDR2: KGHSH, LQKENI. The length of the CDR3 is 14 residues. Unmatched junction bases numbered 4, after V lost 5 bases and J lost 2 bases. The CDR3 DNA is TGTGCCAGCTCATCGGACAGGGGAACCTACGAGCAGTACTTC. Translation gives CASSSDRGTYEQYF.

The gene calls are TRBV14 and TRBJ1-2, with D maybe TRBD1 (5 bases). The length of the CDR3 is 14 residues. V lost 5 bases to trimming and J lost 5 bases, with 15 bases between them. Germline lookup yields CDR1 SGHDN and CDR2 FVKESK. The CDR3, as DNA: TGTGCCAGCAGCTTCTGGGGCATGGGGTATGGCTACACCTTC. It codes for CASSFWGMGYGYTF.